Listed below are T cell receptor beta chains from one sample, sequenced in a study of naive and memory T cell subsets. TCRdb re-called the UMI-ligation and nested PCR reads with MiXCR, one entry per CDR3 protein. Of 84,000 or so distinct CDR3 sequences in the sample, roughly 7.3% are singletons; the top ten hold roughly 1.6%. Sample: central memory CD4+ T cells from blood. Source of these receptors: a human donor in good health. Each CDR3 is given with its conserved first and last residue. Each record gives: D gene, clone size, V gene, J gene, CDR3 DNA, CDR3 protein. D genes are given only for firm matches. Clone size, where shown, is once, few, many, or a class for clones that have expanded.

>.|many|TRBV20-1|TRBJ1-5
TGCAGTGCTAGGGCTTTAGGGGGACCTGTGAATCAGCCCCAGCATTTT
CSARALGGPVNQPQHF
>.|many|TRBV12-3/TRBV12-4|TRBJ1-5
TGTGCCAGCAGTTTTAAGGGTGGCCAGCCCCAGCATTTT
CASSFKGGQPQHF
>.|many|TRBV29-1|TRBJ2-3
TGCAGCGGACAGCTAGCATCCACAGATACGCAGTATTTT
CSGQLASTDTQYF
>TRBD1|few|TRBV7-8|TRBJ1-2
TGTGCCAGCAGCCCGGGACAGGGCCGAGGGGGGAACTATGGCTACACCTTC
CASSPGQGRGGNYGYTF
>.|many|TRBV24-1|TRBJ2-5
TGTGCCACCAGTGATTCCTCGGGACACTTTCAAGAGACCCAGTACTTC
CATSDSSGHFQETQYF
>TRBD2|many|TRBV20-1|TRBJ2-3
TGCAGTGCTAGGGACGGGAGGGGCCCAACAGATACGCAGTATTTT
CSARDGRGPTDTQYF
>.|many|TRBV20-1|TRBJ2-7
TGCAGTGCTAGAGACCGGGGCACTGTCCTTTCCTACGAGCAGTACTTC
CSARDRGTVLSYEQYF
>.|.|TRBV28|TRBJ1-5
TGTGCCAGCAGGCGGGGGGTAAGTCCATATAGCAATCAGCCCCAGCATTTT
CASRRGVSPYSNQPQHF
>.|many|TRBV14|TRBJ1-3
TGTGCCAGCAGCCGCTCAGGCCTCGGGTCCTCTGGAAACACCATATATTTT
CASSRSGLGSSGNTIYF
>TRBD2|few|TRBV20-1|TRBJ2-1
TGCAGTGCTAGCGGGAGGAACTACAATGAGCAGTTCTTC
CSASGRNYNEQFF
>.|.|TRBV12-3/TRBV12-4|TRBJ2-2
TGTGCCAGCAGCCAGGACAGCCACACCGGGGAGCTGTTTTTT
CASSQDSHTGELFF
>TRBD2|.|TRBV19|TRBJ2-1
TGTGCCAGTAGCAGGACTAGTTGGTACAATGAGCAGTTCTTC
CASSRTSWYNEQFF
>TRBD1|few|TRBV18|TRBJ1-5
TGTGCCAGCTCACCTTGGACAGGTCCAAATCAGCCCCAGCATTTT
CASSPWTGPNQPQHF
>.|few|TRBV20-1|TRBJ2-7
TGCAGTGCCCCCGATTACAACGAGCAGTACTTC
CSAPDYNEQYF
>.|many|TRBV20-1|TRBJ1-6
TGCAGTGCTAATCCCCGGGAGGGGAAGAATTCACCCCTCCACTTT
CSANPREGKNSPLHF
>.|many|TRBV28|TRBJ2-7
TGTGCCACCTCATTGCTGACATACGAGCAGTACTTC
CATSLLTYEQYF